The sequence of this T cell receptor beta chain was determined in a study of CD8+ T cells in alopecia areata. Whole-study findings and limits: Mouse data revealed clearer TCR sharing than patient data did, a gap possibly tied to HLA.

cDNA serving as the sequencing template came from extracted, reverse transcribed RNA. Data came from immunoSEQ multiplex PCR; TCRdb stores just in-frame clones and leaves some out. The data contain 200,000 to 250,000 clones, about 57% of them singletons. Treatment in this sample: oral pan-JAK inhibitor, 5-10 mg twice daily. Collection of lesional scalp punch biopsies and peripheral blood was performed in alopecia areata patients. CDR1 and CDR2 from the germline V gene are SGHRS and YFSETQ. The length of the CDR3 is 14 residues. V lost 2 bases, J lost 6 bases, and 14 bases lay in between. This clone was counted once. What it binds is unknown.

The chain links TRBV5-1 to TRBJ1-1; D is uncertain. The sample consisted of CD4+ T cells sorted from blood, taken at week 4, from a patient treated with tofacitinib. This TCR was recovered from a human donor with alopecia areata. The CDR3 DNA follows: TGCGCCAGCAGCTTCGGAGGCGGTAGCGCTGAAGCTTTCTTT. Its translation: CASSFGGGSAEAFF.